The rows below give T cell receptor beta chains drawn from one sample of a study of blood T cell repertoires in COVID-19. Method: immunoSEQ multiplex PCR; TCRdb's copy keeps in-frame clones and lacks some. Of fewer than 110,000 clones detected, almost 90% appear once; the ten largest clones hold roughly 3.5%. The sample was peripheral blood. All receptors come from a human donor in a cohort sampled during active COVID-19. Each CDR3 is given with its conserved first and last residue.

>TRBJ2-4|TRBV11-2
CASTKRGQGENIQYF
>TRBJ2-7|TRBV4-1
CASSQPTAGTGVRYF
>TRBJ2-2|TRBV19
CASRPDRENTGELFF
>TRBJ2-1|TRBV30
CAWKGFTSGSNVLGEQFF
>TRBJ2-1|TRBV14
CASSRGEWNEQFF
>TRBJ2-7|TRBV7-2
CASSLRLSAVHEQYF
>TRBJ2-7|TRBV6-1
CASSEWKGRGEQYF
>TRBJ2-7|TRBV10-1
CAPEVTYEQYF
>TRBJ1-1|TRBV7-3
CASSFSGQNTEAFF
>TRBJ2-7|TRBV9
CASSVGQGRHEQYF
>TRBJ2-3|TRBV7-7
CASSLAPIASLDTQYF
>TRBJ1-1|TRBV7-3
CASSLTSDGTEAFF
>TRBJ2-1|TRBV5-1
CASSPSPLGGEQFF
>TRBJ2-1|TRBV6-5
CASETGGNEQFF
>TRBJ1-2|TRBV9
CASSLMGEGYTF
>TRBJ1-4|TRBV2
CASSDGQGDEKLFF
>TRBJ1-1|TRBV4-1
CASSHRTVNTEAFF
>TRBJ1-3|TRBV7-9
CASSIRGVSGNTIYF
>TRBJ1-2|TRBV5-1
CASSLKAGSVFNYGYTF
>TRBJ2-7|TRBV20-1
CSASRQREFYEQYF
>TRBJ1-4|TRBV7-9
CASSPGKREKLFF
>TRBJ2-2|TRBV7-8
CASSPRPGELFF
>TRBJ2-6|TRBV5-4
CASSFGGGPGANVLTF
>TRBJ1-2|TRBV9
CASSTLQGDYGYTF
>TRBJ2-1|TRBV3-1/TRBV3-2
CASRLAGGTSYNEQFF
>TRBJ2-7|TRBV4-1
CASSQIAGGPYEQYF
>TRBJ2-7|TRBV9
CASSVEGGLEEQYF
>TRBJ2-1|TRBV6-5
CASRDNLGGNNEQFF
>TRBJ2-1|TRBV5-4
CASSLALGRGQFF
>TRBJ2-7|TRBV28
CASLSGGREQYF
>TRBJ2-7|TRBV3-1/TRBV3-2
CASSLEGTNHYEQYF
>TRBJ1-3|TRBV6-2/TRBV6-3
CASSSNSGNTIYF
>TRBJ1-3|TRBV28
CASSLAGTGSGNTIYF
>TRBJ1-4|TRBV5-1
CASSLRATNEKLFF
>TRBJ1-1|TRBV6-5
CASSPRQGTEAFF
>TRBJ1-1|TRBV7-9
CASSPSWAVAEAFF
>TRBJ2-5|TRBV7-9
CASMSQGLGTQYF
>TRBJ2-1|TRBV10-1
CASSGRGIEQFF
>TRBJ2-1|TRBV27
CASSWVGTSGSSYNEQFF
>TRBJ1-2|TRBV5-4
CASSLETQALLYGYTF
>TRBJ2-3|TRBV29-1
CSVGGQADTQYF
>TRBJ2-3|TRBV5-1
CASAGGTSTDTQYF